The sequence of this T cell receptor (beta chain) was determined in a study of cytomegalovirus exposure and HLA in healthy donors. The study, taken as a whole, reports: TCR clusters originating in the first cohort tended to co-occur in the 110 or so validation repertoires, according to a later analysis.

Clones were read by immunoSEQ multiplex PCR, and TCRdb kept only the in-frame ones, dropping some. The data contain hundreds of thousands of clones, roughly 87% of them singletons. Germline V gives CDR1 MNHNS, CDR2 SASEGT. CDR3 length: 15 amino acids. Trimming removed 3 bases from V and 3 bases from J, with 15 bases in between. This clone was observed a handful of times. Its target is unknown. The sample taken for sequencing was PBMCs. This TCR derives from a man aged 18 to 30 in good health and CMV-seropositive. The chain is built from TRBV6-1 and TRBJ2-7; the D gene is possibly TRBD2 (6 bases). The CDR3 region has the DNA TGTGCCAGCAGTGAGGGGTGGGCGGGGAGCTACGAGCAGTACTTC. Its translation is CASSEGWAGSYEQYF.